This T cell receptor (beta chain) was captured by sequencing in a study of cytomegalovirus exposure and HLA in healthy donors. Study-wide results and limits: An Asian-associated ancestry cluster reportedly showed fewer N-insertions than the approximately 620-donor mean in a later analysis. A later analysis linked a missense DCLRE1C variant to TCR beta V- and J-gene trimming.

As to this clone: The antigen is not known.

V lost 1 base, J lost 3 bases, and 7 bases stayed unmatched. There are 17 residues in the CDR3. CDR1 is SGHDT and CDR2 is YYEEEE in the germline V gene. Primers included in the PCR were 60 Vbeta and 13 Jbeta primers. Produced via immunoSEQ multiplex PCR; TCRdb's table is partial and in-frame only. The sample comprises about 200,000 clones, over 70% of which are singletons, and roughly 1.3% rests with the top ten. The rearrangement joins TRBV5-6 to TRBJ1-5; TRBD1 agrees at 10 bases. The sequenced sample consisted of PBMCs. The receptor was derived from a man younger than 40 in good health and CMV-seronegative. In DNA, the CDR3 is TGTGCCAGCAGCTTGTCGACAGGGGGCCTATACAATCAGCCCCAGCATTTT. This codes for CASSLSTGGLYNQPQHF.